A single sample is the source of the 29 T cell receptor beta chains below, sequenced in a study of blood T cells in healthy people across ages. The use of a sample-barcoded 5' primer and a J-beta primer mix characterized a second PCR of 7 to 11 cycles. Each CDR3 protein gets one entry after TCRdb re-called the 5' RACE reads with MiXCR. The sample contains fewer than 2,000,000 distinct CDR3 sequences, 30% to 40% of which appear only once. The sample comprised blood. All receptors derive from a woman younger than 45 in good health.

This clonotype was seen a few times. This CDR3 is CASGGQGPYEQYF. For the CDR3, the DNA is TGTGCCAGCGGAGGACAGGGACCATACGAGCAGTACTTC. The chain has TRBV2 and TRBJ2-7; 8 nucleotides align to TRBD1. CDR1 and CDR2 from the germline V gene are SNHLY and FYNNEI. The CDR3 is made up of 13 amino acids. Unmatched junction bases numbered 7, after V lost 8 bases and J lost 4 bases.

Points on this clonotype: This may arise from a read error, as a much more abundant clone is one base away. This chain joins TRBV9 and TRBJ2-7, with 9 bases fitting TRBD1. The CDR3 runs 15 residues. Germline V gene sequence: CDR1 SGDLS, CDR2 YYNGEE. CDR3 in DNA: TGTGCCAGCAGCGTTGGACAGGGGAGATCCTGCGAGCAGTACTTC. Translating it yields CASSVGQGRSCEQYF.

V is TRBV27 and J is TRBJ2-3; no reliable D call. V lost 3 bases to trimming and J lost 0 bases, with 7 bases between them. Germline CDR1 MNHEY, CDR2 SMNVEV (reference sequence). This CDR3 is 14 amino acids long. CDR3 nucleotide sequence: TGTGCCAGCAGTTTCCGATATAGCACAGATACGCAGTATTTT. Translated, it gives CASSFRYSTDTQYF.

This chain connects TRBV15 to TRBJ2-3; D perhaps matches TRBD2 (5 bases). V was cut by 0 bases and J by 4 bases, with 8 bases left in between. Germline loops: CDR1 LNHNV, CDR2 YYDKDF (reference sequence). The CDR3 has 14 residues. CDR3 DNA: TGTGCCACCAGCAGAGATCGCGGGTCAGATACGCAGTATTTT. Translating it yields CATSRDRGSDTQYF.

This clonotype turned up a few times. The chain has TRBV3-1 and TRBJ1-1; D is uncertain. Germline CDR1 is LGHDT and CDR2 is YNNKEL (reference sequence). Deletions cut 1 base from V and 7 bases from J, with 7 bases between. This CDR3 has 12 amino acids. As DNA, the CDR3 is TGTGCCAGCAGCCAAGTTCGTGGTGAAGCTTTCTTT. This codes for CASSQVRGEAFF.

This chain links TRBV3-1 with TRBJ1-2; D is unresolved. Germline lookup yields CDR1 LGHDT and CDR2 YNNKEL (reference sequence). Trimming removed 0 bases at V and 8 bases at J, with 7 bases between. The CDR3 is 12 residues long. This chain's CDR3 is CASSQEGTGYTF. CDR3 bases: TGTGCCAGCAGCCAAGAGGGTACGGGCTACACCTTC.

The V and J genes are TRBV7-2 and TRBJ1-5; TRBD1 might be the D (6 bases). V gave up 1 base and J gave up 3 bases, with 10 bases separating them. CDR1 and CDR2 from the germline V gene are SGHTA and FQGNSA. The CDR3 runs to 15 residues. As DNA, the CDR3 is TGTGCCAGCAGCTTAGACAGGGCCCACAATCAGCCCCAGCATTTT. The encoded protein is CASSLDRAHNQPQHF. Using reference TRBV7-2 and TRBJ1-5 for the parts outside the CDR3, the full variable domain is GAGVSQSPSNKVTEKGKDVELRCDPISGHTALYWYRQSLGQGLEFLIYFQGNSAPDKSGLPSDRFSAERTGGSVSTLTIQRTQQEDSAVYLCASSLDRAHNQPQHFGDGTRLSIL.

This chain connects TRBV4-1 to TRBJ2-1; 8 positions agree with TRBD1. Per the germline V gene, CDR1 is MGHRA and CDR2 is YSYEKL. This CDR3 region has 15 residues. Unmatched junction bases numbered 14, after V lost 4 bases and J lost 12 bases. The CDR3 nucleotides are TGCGCCAGCAGCCTAAATCCGGGACAGGCCCAGGGGCAGTTCTTC. This translates into CASSLNPGQAQGQFF.

V usage is TRBV11-1 and J usage is TRBJ2-1, with a weak D call TRBD2 (5 bases). Germline-derived CDR1 and CDR2 are SGHAT and FQDESV (reference sequence). The CDR3 sequence is 16 residues long. Deletions cut 0 bases from V and 7 bases from J, with 16 bases between. In DNA, the CDR3 is TGTGCCAGCAGCTTAGCGCGGAACCGCCGAGGGAATGAGCAGTTCTTC. Translated: CASSLARNRRGNEQFF.

This chain joins TRBV2 and TRBJ1-2; a possible D gene is TRBD1 (5 bases). This CDR3 has 13 residues. Trimming removed 11 bases at V and 5 bases at J, with 18 bases between. CDR1 is SNHLY, CDR2 FYNNEI, per germline. For the CDR3, the DNA is TGTGCCGGAGGGGCGCAGGCCGGGTATGGCTACACCTTC. Its protein product is CAGGAQAGYGYTF.

In this sample, this clonotype turned up a few times. This chain links TRBV10-3 with TRBJ2-3; no clear D. Deletions cut 6 bases from V and 7 bases from J, with 8 bases between. The germline gives CDR1 ENHRY, CDR2 SYGVKD. CDR3 size: 11 residues. The CDR3, as DNA: TGTGCCATCAGCGGCGGAAATACGCAGTATTTT. Protein product: CAISGGNTQYF.

This clonotype was counted only a few times. Possible read error: a much larger clone is one base away. The CDR3 sequence: CASSQVSDADTQYF. Written as DNA, the CDR3 is TGCGCCAGCAGCCAAGTGAGCGACGCAGATACGCAGTATTTT. The chain joins TRBV4-1 to TRBJ2-3; D gene uncertain. Trimming shortened V by 1 base and J by 4 bases, and 9 bases separated the two germline ends. The germline CDR1 and CDR2 sequences are MGHRA and YSYEKL. The CDR3 consists of 14 residues.

Concerning this clonotype: The junction does not match germline at one end; this may be a read error. The chain has TRBV5-1 and TRBJ2-6; no clear D gene. The germline CDR1 and CDR2 sequences are SGHRS and YFSETQ. CDR3 length equals 17 residues. CDR3: CASNLFVRTDGANVLTF. CDR3 nucleotide sequence: TGCGCCAGCAACTTGTTCGTCCGGACGGACGGGGCCAACGTCCTGACTTTC.

The sample holds many counts of this clonotype. This chain links TRBV29-1 with TRBJ1-2, with a tentative D call TRBD1 (5 bases). The germline gives CDR1 SQVTM, CDR2 ANQGSEA. CDR3 length equals 16 residues. V shed 0 bases and J shed 4 bases, with 18 bases lying between them. The CDR3 is CSVEDRKGRGTYGYTF. Written as DNA, the CDR3 is TGCAGCGTTGAAGATCGCAAGGGTAGGGGTACCTATGGCTACACCTTC.

The genes are TRBV4-2 and TRBJ1-3, with D maybe TRBD1 (6 bases). This CDR3 is built from 17 residues. Looked up from germline, CDR1 is LGHNA and CDR2 is YNFKEQ. Trimming shortened V by 1 base and J by 0 bases, and 13 bases separated the two germline ends. CDR3 region: CASSQAGGRPSGNTIYF. CDR3 DNA: TGTGCCAGCAGCCAAGCGGGGGGGCGACCCTCTGGAAACACCATATATTTT.

V and J are TRBV20-1 and TRBJ2-5, with D hard to call. Germline V lookup: CDR1 DFQATT, CDR2 SNEGSKA (reference sequence). This CDR3 contains 15 residues. V lost 6 bases, J lost 7 bases, and 24 bases lay in between. The CDR3 DNA follows: TGCAGTGCAGAGGACGAGGAGACGGTCAAGAGGACCCAGTACTTC. It codes for CSAEDEETVKRTQYF.

This clonotype has just a few counts. The rearrangement uses TRBV10-2 and TRBJ2-5; D is ambiguous. The V gene lost 0 bases and the J gene lost 4 bases, with 12 bases spanning the gap. This CDR3 is 15 amino acids long. Germline V gives CDR1 WSHSY, CDR2 SAAADI. The chain's CDR3 is CASSESNLDPETQYF. DNA for the CDR3: TGCGCCAGCAGTGAGTCGAATCTGGATCCAGAGACCCAGTACTTC.

The gene calls are TRBV11-2 and TRBJ2-2; tentatively, D is TRBD2 (5 bases). This CDR3 has 14 residues. V dropped 5 bases and J dropped 4 bases, with 11 bases sitting between them. Germline CDR1 reads SGHAT; CDR2 reads FQNNGV. CDR3 amino acids: CASSPPGITGELFF. The CDR3 nucleotides are TGTGCCAGCAGCCCTCCGGGGATCACCGGGGAGCTGTTTTTT.

This clonotype was recorded once. The chain has TRBV11-2 and TRBJ2-5; 7 nucleotides match TRBD1. Looked up from germline, CDR1 is SGHAT and CDR2 is FQNNGV. The CDR3 totals 13 residues. With V trimmed by 6 bases and J by 5 bases, 6 bases remained unmatched. The CDR3 bases are TGTGCCAGCAGGGAACCGACAGGGGAGACCCAGTACTTC. Protein product: CASREPTGETQYF.

Only a few counts were recorded for this clonotype. The chain has TRBV20-1 and TRBJ2-3; D is possibly TRBD2 (5 bases). The germline V gene encodes CDR1 DFQATT and CDR2 SNEGSKA (reference sequence). This CDR3 contains 14 residues. The V end was cut by 7 bases, the J end by 1 base, with 15 bases between. CDR3: CSVPPGGRTDTQYF. In DNA, the CDR3 is TGCAGTGTCCCGCCGGGCGGGCGCACAGATACGCAGTATTTT.

The rearrangement links TRBV6-6 to TRBJ1-2, with 7 bases fitting TRBD1. CDR1 is MNHNY, CDR2 SVGAGI, per germline (reference sequence). J was trimmed by 1 base and V by 5 bases; bases with no gene match: 4. The CDR3 covers 14 residues. DNA for the CDR3: TGTGCCAGCAGTGGCCGGGACAGTAACTATGGCTACACCTTC. Its translation is CASSGRDSNYGYTF.

The chain recombines TRBV7-2 with TRBJ1-2; D is unresolved. The germline V and J ends were trimmed by 5 bases and 2 bases, with 15 bases remaining between them. There are 15 residues in the CDR3. Per the germline V gene, CDR1 is SGHTA and CDR2 is FQGNSA. CDR3 sequence: CASSEMGGSNYGYTF. The DNA for the CDR3 is TGTGCCAGCAGCGAAATGGGAGGGTCCAACTATGGCTACACCTTC.

The J gene is TRBJ2-2, the V gene TRBV10-3; 8 nucleotides agree with TRBD1. The V gene end was trimmed by 8 bases and the J gene end by 6 bases; junction bases not matched to a gene: 5. Germline CDR1 reads ENHRY; CDR2 reads SYGVKD. There are 13 residues in the CDR3. The CDR3 loop is CAIGTGSPGELFF. CDR3 in DNA: TGTGCCATCGGGACAGGTTCCCCCGGGGAGCTGTTTTTT.

J is TRBJ1-2 and V is TRBV3-1, with TRBD1 as a possible D gene (5 bases). The CDR3 has 14 amino acids. With 4 bases removed from V and 4 bases from J, the gap between germline ends came to 13 bases. Per germline, CDR1 LGHDT and CDR2 YNNKEL (reference sequence). The CDR3 is CASSPPDGGYGYTF. DNA for the CDR3: TGTGCCAGCAGCCCCCCTGACGGGGGCTATGGCTACACCTTC.

The rearrangement joins TRBV28 to TRBJ1-6, with 8 positions matching TRBD1. After removal of 9 bases from V and 8 bases from J, the junction contained 9 bases not matched to a gene. The germline gives CDR1 MDHEN, CDR2 SYDVKM. The CDR3 totals 14 residues. Here the CDR3 reads CASSPGQAYSPLHF. The CDR3 bases are TGTGCCAGTTCGCCGGGACAGGCATATTCACCCCTCCACTTT.

This chain connects TRBV5-1 to TRBJ2-5; tentative D call: TRBD2 (5 bases). This CDR3 spans 12 amino acids. Trimming stripped 1 base from V and 5 bases from J, with 6 bases between. Looked up from germline, CDR1 is SGHRS and CDR2 is YFSETQ. The CDR3 sequence: CASSLIAETQYF. The DNA for the CDR3 is TGCGCCAGCAGCTTGATAGCGGAGACCCAGTACTTC.

This clonotype was seen only a few times. CDR3 nucleotides: TGTGCCAGCAGCTTGTTATGGACTAGCGGGGGCCAGGAGACCCAGTACTTC. Amino acids: CASSLLWTSGGQETQYF. This sequence joins TRBV5-8 and TRBJ2-5, with 13 bases matching TRBD2. The CDR3 totals 17 residues. With V trimmed by 1 base and J by 5 bases, 8 bases remained unmatched. Germline V CDR1 and CDR2: SGHTS, YDEGEE.

This clonotype was counted between two and nine times. The genes are TRBV9 and TRBJ2-4; 7 nucleotides align to TRBD2. This CDR3 contains 18 residues. Unmatched junction bases numbered 10, after V lost 0 bases and J lost 1 base. CDR1 and CDR2 from the germline V gene are SGDLS and YYNGEE. The chain's CDR3 is CASSVEVGGPWAKNIQYF. The CDR3 bases are TGTGCCAGCAGCGTAGAAGTGGGAGGGCCGTGGGCCAAAAACATTCAGTACTTC.

V gene TRBV9 combines with J gene TRBJ1-5; 9 nucleotides line up with TRBD1. The CDR3 totals 17 residues. J gave up 11 bases and V 3 bases, and 18 bases lay outside the gene matches. Per the germline V gene, CDR1 is SGDLS and CDR2 is YYNGEE. The CDR3 DNA follows: TGTGCCAGCAGCGCCGGGGGCAACGGGACAGGGAAACGGACCCAGCATTTT. As protein: CASSAGGNGTGKRTQHF.